This T cell receptor beta chain was captured in a study of T-cell reconstitution after alpha-beta-depleted transplantation in children. This clonotype was counted many times. This CDR3 has 15 residues. Germline CDR1 reads SGHDT; CDR2 reads YYEEEE. Trimming left V 4 bases short and J 2 bases short, with 14 bases between. Unique molecular identifiers were incorporated into the prepared TCRbeta library. TCRdb redid the calling of the PCR reads with MiXCR, one entry per CDR3 protein. The sample lists about 830,000 distinct CDR3 sequences; approximately 15% were seen once. The chain employs TRBV5-6 and TRBJ2-3, with D uncertain. The sequenced sample was PBMCs, mostly from graft donor cells, obtained 360 days after TCRalphabeta/CD19-depleted stem cell transplant. This sequence originates from a male patient under 18 who had a stem cell transplant for acute lymphoblastic leukemia, so the T cells may come from the graft donor. The CDR3: CASSGRARITDTQYF. The DNA of the CDR3 is TGTGCCAGCAGCGGACGGGCTAGGATCACAGATACGCAGTATTTT.